This T cell receptor beta chain was sequenced during a study of T-cell memory formation after mild COVID-19. Study summary: Each donor largely had its own TCR clusters. General study results and limits: CD4+ bias marked clones expanding day 15 to 37, unlike balanced contracting clones. Detection of some responders pre-infection suggested pre-existing cross-reactive memory T cells participated.

TCRdb re-called the 5' RACE reads through MiXCR, storing one row per CDR3 protein. The sample carries about 34,000 distinct CDR3 sequences, about 7.7% recorded once. This clonotype has ten or more counts. Its specificity is not known. The ends were cut back, 2 bases at V and 5 bases at J, with 16 bases in the middle. The CDR3 runs 16 residues. The V gene's germline CDR1 is LGHNA and CDR2 YSLEER. Material for sequencing was PBMCs or a T cell subset sorted from them (not recorded which). The sequence came from a young man who had mild COVID-19 (a few samples of this study predate the infection). Cell type and time point are not known. The genes are TRBV4-3 and TRBJ2-4; a possible D gene is TRBD2 (6 bases). The CDR3 DNA follows: TGCGCCAGCAGCCAATCGACTAGTACCAGCGAAAACATTCAGTACTTC. This codes for CASSQSTSTSENIQYF.